This TCR beta chain was recorded in a study of identical twins (dated by TCRdb to 2015 to 2016). Describing the broader study: To test whether fetal clonotypes persist, the study used deep sequencing on TCR alpha and beta repertoires from monozygotic twins, unrelated adults of various ages, and cord blood. Replicate twin experiments were performed at different times using different library preparation protocols to rule out contamination. Study-wide findings and limitations: Conclusions relied on cross-sectional statistical analysis, since the same donors could not be followed over many years. Fewer insertions were carried by abundant cord blood beta clonotypes, a similar but weaker trend appeared in young adult naive repertoires, and no such trend appeared in memory repertoires. Compared with coincidental sharing between unrelated individuals, out-of-frame TCR alpha sequences shared between twins had an excess of sequences with low generation probability. Out-of-frame TCR alpha sharing in monozygotic twins was systematically underestimated by recombination models, whereas sharing between unrelated individuals was in agreement with the recombination models. In beta out-of-frame sequences, excess twin sharing was weaker, because having fewer shared sequences lowered the signal-to-noise ratio. Zero-insertion analyses could be partly confounded by invariant T cells such as MAIT and iNKT, although diverse VJ usage argued against such confounding for most clonotypes.

A note on this clonotype: This clone's antigen is unknown. Base qualities were left out, and no much larger clone turns up one base away.

The library was produced with 5' RACE. TCRdb shows the sequencer as Illumina HiSeq 2000. A universal primer binding site was added through template switching, and the final cDNA carried a unique molecular identifier so that TCR cDNA molecules could be counted accurately. First-strand cDNA for TCR alpha and beta chains was synthesized from specific primers in the conserved constant-segment region. To control for contamination, every cDNA library carried two barcodes: a SMART-Mk sample barcode plus Illumina barcodes. TruSeq adapter sequences along with Illumina sample barcodes were introduced in two successive PCR steps. TCR alpha and beta cDNA libraries were sequenced on the Illumina HiSeq platform with custom primers. The paper's processing steps were these. Raw reads were processed with MiGEC to extract unique molecular identifiers, and MiXCR was used to determine CDR3 positions. For each individual, recombination models were inferred using an EM algorithm with the repgenHMM and IGoR tools. The tcR package in R was used for shared clonotype analysis, with sharing normalized by the product of cloneset sizes. Out-of-frame nonproductive sequences were analyzed to study raw recombination free of thymic and clonal selection effects. TCRdb ran its own pipeline on the public reads, namely fastp trimming at Q25 and MiXCR clone calling, and kept in-frame beta chains. Each CDR3 protein appears once, grouped with its most common genes and DNA. The V and J calls were determined by TCRdb, not by the authors. The sample includes around 550,000 distinct CDR3 sequences, with about 15% observed a single time. The ten most abundant clones make up about 0.4% of the sample.

Every donor was a healthy Caucasian. Three pairs of female monozygotic twins, all aged about 18 to 30 years, were included in the twin cohort. Positive isolation kits from Invitrogen were used to isolate the CD4+ and CD8+ T cell populations. At the junction V is shortened by 2 bases and J by 9 bases, with 14 bases in between. In the germline V gene, CDR1 corresponds to SGHVS and CDR2 to FQNEAQ. Including the terminal cysteine and phenylalanine, the CDR3 comprises 13 residues. Just the 39-base CDR3 DNA is kept, in frame starting at base 1. A further study also used this sample, focusing on yellow fever vaccine responses in identical twins. The second study also describes: According to the authors, in identical twins the way T cells responded to vaccination appeared partly convergent and partly personalized. Focusing on identical twins, the study followed the T cell clones that responded to the vaccine, and did so with precision.

Specimen: CD4+ T cells sorted from blood. The rearrangement combines TRBV7-8 with TRBJ2-7; confidence is insufficient to name the D gene. The receptor was derived from a young woman in good health. The sequenced DNA: TGTGCCAGCAGCTTAATGGTCAGGTGGGGGCAGTACTTC. Translated, this is CASSLMVRWGQYF.